These T cell receptor beta chains were read from a single sample in a study of blood T cell repertoires in COVID-19. Profiled with immunoSEQ multiplex PCR; TCRdb holds only in-frame clones, not every one. The data hold approximately 170,000 clones, with approximately 80% observed a single time. The sequencing sample was made of peripheral blood. Receptor source: a woman aged 65 to 85 with COVID-19, enrolled during active disease. Each CDR3 is given with its conserved first and last residue. A D gene is named only where the DNA matches it firmly. Clone size is stated in some rows and not others, as once, few, many or a class when expanded.

.	TRBV30	TRBD1	TRBJ1-5	TGTGCCTCCGGACAGGGAACCCATCAGCCCCAGCATTTT	CASGQGTHQPQHF
few	TRBV28	.	TRBJ2-2	TGTGCCAGCAGTTTACGGCAGGTTGGCGGGGAGCTGTTTTTT	CASSLRQVGGELFF
.	TRBV5-1	TRBD2	TRBJ2-1	TGCGCCAGCAGCTTACGTACCGGACTAGCGGGATTTGTAGGGTCCTACAATGAGCAGTTCTTC	CASSLRTGLAGFVGSYNEQFF
.	TRBV28	TRBD1	TRBJ1-6	TGTGCCAGCAGAGGAGTAGGGGGCGGGTCACCCCTCCACTTT	CASRGVGGGSPLHF
.	TRBV4-2	TRBD1	TRBJ1-1	TGTGCCAGCAGCCAAATCACAGGGGGAGATTTGAACACTGAAGCTTTCTTT	CASSQITGGDLNTEAFF
.	TRBV10-1	.	TRBJ1-1	TGCGCCAGGTCCGGACACTCTGACGGGTGGGTGAACACTGAAGCTTTCTTT	CARSGHSDGWVNTEAFF
few	TRBV3-1/TRBV3-2	.	TRBJ1-2	TGTGCCAGCAGCCAAGTGACACCTCGGGGTACCTATGGCTACACCTTC	CASSQVTPRGTYGYTF
.	TRBV3-1/TRBV3-2	.	TRBJ1-3	TGTGCCAGCAGCCAAGATATGTCGGGGGTCGCTGGAAACACCATATATTTT	CASSQDMSGVAGNTIYF
once	TRBV6-5	.	TRBJ1-2	TGTGCCAGCAAAGGGGCGCCTAACTATGGCTACACCTTC	CASKGAPNYGYTF
.	TRBV3-1/TRBV3-2	.	TRBJ1-6	TGTGCCAGCAGCCAAGGAACAATAGCTTCACCCCTCCACTTT	CASSQGTIASPLHF
.	TRBV27	.	TRBJ1-5	TGTGCCAGCGGGACTGGGCGCAATCAGCCCCAGCATTTT	CASGTGRNQPQHF
.	TRBV10-3	.	TRBJ2-1	TGTGCCATCAGTCGAGGGGGAAATGAGCAGTTCTTC	CAISRGGNEQFF
.	TRBV24-1	.	TRBJ2-2	TGTGCCACCAGTGATTTGGTCGGGGTCGGGACCGGGGAGCTGTTTTTT	CATSDLVGVGTGELFF
.	TRBV11-2	.	TRBJ1-6	TGTGCCAGCAGCTTATTTGGAGAAAATTCACCCCTCCACTTT	CASSLFGENSPLHF
.	TRBV6-6	.	TRBJ1-5	TGTGCCAGCAGTTACGAGGGAAATCAGCCCCAGCATTTT	CASSYEGNQPQHF
few	TRBV9	.	TRBJ2-3	TGTGCCAGCAGCGAGCGACCAGCAGATACGCAGTATTTT	CASSERPADTQYF
.	TRBV6-6	TRBD1	TRBJ2-7	TGTGCCAGCACCTCCGGGACAGGGAATTTAGGCGAGCAGTACTTC	CASTSGTGNLGEQYF
once	TRBV6-4	.	TRBJ2-5	TGTGCCAGCAGTTCAAAGGGGAAAGAGACCCAGTACTTC	CASSSKGKETQYF
.	TRBV10-2	.	TRBJ1-1	TGCGCCAGCAATGGCGGGGCCACTGAAGCTTTCTTT	CASNGGATEAFF
.	TRBV7-7	.	TRBJ2-5	TGTGCTAGCAGCTTAAATCCTTCTCAAGAGACCCAGTACTTC	CASSLNPSQETQYF
.	TRBV7-9	.	TRBJ2-1	TGTGCCAGCGCCTCGTTAACTGGAAACAGTATCTTC	CASASLTGNSIF
.	TRBV5-1	.	TRBJ2-1	TGCGCCAGCAGCTTGGGAACTAGCAATGAGCAGTTCTTC	CASSLGTSNEQFF